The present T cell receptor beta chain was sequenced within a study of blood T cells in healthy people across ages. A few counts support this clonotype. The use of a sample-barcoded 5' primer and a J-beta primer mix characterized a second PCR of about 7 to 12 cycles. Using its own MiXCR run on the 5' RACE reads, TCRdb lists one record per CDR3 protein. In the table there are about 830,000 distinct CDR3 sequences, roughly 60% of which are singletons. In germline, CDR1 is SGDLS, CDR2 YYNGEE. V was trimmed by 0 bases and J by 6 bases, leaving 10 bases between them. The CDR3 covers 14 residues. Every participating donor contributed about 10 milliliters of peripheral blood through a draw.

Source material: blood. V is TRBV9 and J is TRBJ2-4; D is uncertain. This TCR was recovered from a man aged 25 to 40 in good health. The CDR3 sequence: CASSVGSVPNIQYF. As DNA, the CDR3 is TGTGCCAGCAGCGTAGGGTCAGTTCCAAACATTCAGTACTTC.